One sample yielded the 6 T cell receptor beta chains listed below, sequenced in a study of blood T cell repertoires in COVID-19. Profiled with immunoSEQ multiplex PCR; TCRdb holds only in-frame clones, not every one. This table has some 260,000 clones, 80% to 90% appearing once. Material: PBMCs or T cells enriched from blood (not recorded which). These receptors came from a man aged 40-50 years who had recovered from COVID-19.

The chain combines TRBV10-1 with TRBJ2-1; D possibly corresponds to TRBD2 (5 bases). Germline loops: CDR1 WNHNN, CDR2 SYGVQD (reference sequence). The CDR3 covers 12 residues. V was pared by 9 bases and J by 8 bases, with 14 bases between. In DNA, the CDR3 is TGCGCCAGGGTATCCCCCGGGGATGAGCAGTTCTTC. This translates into CARVSPGDEQFF.

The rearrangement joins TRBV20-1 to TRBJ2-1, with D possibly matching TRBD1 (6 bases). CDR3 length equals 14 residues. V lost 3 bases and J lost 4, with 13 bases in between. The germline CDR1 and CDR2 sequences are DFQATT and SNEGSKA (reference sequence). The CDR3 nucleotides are TGCAGTGCTAGTTTGGGGGCCGGGTACAATGAGCAGTTCTTC. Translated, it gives CSASLGAGYNEQFF.

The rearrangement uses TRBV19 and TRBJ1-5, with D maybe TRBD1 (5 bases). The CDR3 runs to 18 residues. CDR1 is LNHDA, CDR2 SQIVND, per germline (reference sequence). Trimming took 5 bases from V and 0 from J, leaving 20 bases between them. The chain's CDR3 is CASSVPLGGSYSNQPQHF. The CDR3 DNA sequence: TGTGCCAGTAGTGTCCCTCTCGGGGGAAGTTATAGCAATCAGCCCCAGCATTTT. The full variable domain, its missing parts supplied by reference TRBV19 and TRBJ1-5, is DGGITQSPKYLFRKEGQNVTLSCEQNLNHDAMYWYRQDPGQGLRLIYYSQIVNDFQKGDIAEGYSVSREKKESFPLTVTSAQKNPTAFYLCASSVPLGGSYSNQPQHFGDGTRLSIL.

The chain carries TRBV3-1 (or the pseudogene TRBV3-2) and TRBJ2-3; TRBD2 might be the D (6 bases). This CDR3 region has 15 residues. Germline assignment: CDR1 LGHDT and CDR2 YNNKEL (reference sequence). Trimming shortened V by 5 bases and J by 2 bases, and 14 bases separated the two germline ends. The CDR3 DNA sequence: TGTGCCAGCAGCTCCCCCGGGACTTACACAGATACGCAGTATTTT. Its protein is CASSSPGTYTDTQYF.

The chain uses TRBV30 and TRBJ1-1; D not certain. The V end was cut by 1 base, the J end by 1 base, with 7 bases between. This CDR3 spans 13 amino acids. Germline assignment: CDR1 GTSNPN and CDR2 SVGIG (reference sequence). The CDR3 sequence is CAWSAAENTEAFF. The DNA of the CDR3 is TGTGCCTGGAGTGCCGCGGAGAACACTGAAGCTTTCTTT.

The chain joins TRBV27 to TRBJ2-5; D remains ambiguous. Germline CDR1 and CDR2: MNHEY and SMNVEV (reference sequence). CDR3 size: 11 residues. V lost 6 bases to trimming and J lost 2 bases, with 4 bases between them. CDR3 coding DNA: TGTGCCAGCAGAGCACAAGAGACCCAGTACTTC. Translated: CASRAQETQYF.